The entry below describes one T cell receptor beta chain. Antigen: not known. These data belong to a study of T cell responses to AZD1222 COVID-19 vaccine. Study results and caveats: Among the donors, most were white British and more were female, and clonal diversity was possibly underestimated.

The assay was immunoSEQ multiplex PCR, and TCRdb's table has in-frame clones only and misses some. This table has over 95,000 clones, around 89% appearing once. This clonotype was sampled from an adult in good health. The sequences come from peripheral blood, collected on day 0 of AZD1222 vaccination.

CDR3 sequence reads: CASSDLDRDDSNQPQHF. DNA for the CDR3: TGCGCCAGCAGTGATTTGGACAGGGACGATAGCAATCAGCCCCAGCATTTT. J is TRBJ1-5 and V is TRBV10-1; TRBD1 matches at 8 bases. The CDR3 runs to 17 residues. J was trimmed by 0 bases and V by 3 bases; bases with no gene match: 7. CDR1 is WNHNN, CDR2 SYGVQD, per germline (reference sequence).